This T cell receptor (beta chain) was identified during a study of cytomegalovirus exposure and HLA in healthy donors. The CDR3 covers 13 residues. V was shortened by 5 bases and J by 8 bases, with 14 bases between the two germline ends. CDR1 SGDLS and CDR2 YYNGEE come from the germline V gene. Use of 60 Vbeta and 13 Jbeta primers characterized the PCR. This table comes from immunoSEQ multiplex PCR, and its TCRdb copy is limited to in-frame clones, with some not included. Counted here are about 150,000 clones, about 76% occurring once; the ten biggest clones make up 3.5% to 5%. This clone has just a few counts.

The specimen sequenced was PBMCs. This receptor was identified in a male donor in good health and CMV-seronegative. This chain links TRBV9 with TRBJ1-3; the D gene is possibly TRBD1 (5 bases). This CDR3 is CASSRGGVDTIYF. The CDR3 DNA reads TGTGCCAGCAGTCGTGGGGGGGTAGACACCATATATTTT.